Below, 32 T cell receptor beta chains from the same sample are listed, as sequenced in a study of cytomegalovirus exposure and HLA in healthy donors. PCR used 60 Vbeta primers and 13 Jbeta primers. TCRdb's copy holds only in-frame clones and misses some; the assay was immunoSEQ multiplex PCR. The sample carries 150,000 to 200,000 clones, roughly 70% recorded once. Sample: PBMCs. These receptor sequences come from a girl aged 10 to 17 in good health and CMV-seronegative.

This sequence joins TRBV15 and TRBJ1-2, with 7 bases that match TRBD1. V was pared by 3 bases and J by 7 bases, with 8 bases of the junction left unmatched. The germline V gene encodes CDR1 LNHNV and CDR2 YYDKDF (reference sequence). The CDR3 spans 14 residues. The CDR3 sequence: CATSSSTGERGYTF. CDR3 DNA: TGTGCCACCAGCAGTTCCACAGGGGAGCGTGGCTACACCTTC. Variable domain in full (rest from reference TRBV15 and TRBJ1-2): DAMVIQNPRYQVTQFGKPVTLSCSQTLNHNVMYWYQQKSSQAPKLLFHYYDKDFNNEADTPDNFQSRRPNTSFCFLDIRSPGLGDTAMYLCATSSSTGERGYTFGSGTRLTVV.

This clone was counted once. The chain employs TRBV5-1 and TRBJ2-3; no firm D call. Trimming pared 3 bases from V and 6 bases from J, leaving 11 bases between. The germline V gene has CDR1 SGHRS and CDR2 YFSETQ. This CDR3 comprises 13 residues. The CDR3 DNA reads as TGCGCCAGCAGCTCATTGTCGGTGGATACGCAGTATTTT. Amino acids: CASSSLSVDTQYF.

This clone appeared a few times. The V and J genes are TRBV5-4 and TRBJ1-4; D is perhaps TRBD1 (5 bases). Germline V gives CDR1 SGHNT, CDR2 YYREEE (reference sequence). V gave up 1 base and J gave up 8 bases, with 15 bases separating them. This CDR3 has 15 amino acids. CDR3 in amino acids: CASSLSGMGGEKLFF. The CDR3 DNA follows: TGTGCCAGCAGCTTGTCAGGGATGGGAGGAGAAAAACTGTTTTTT.

CDR3 nucleotide sequence: TGCGCCAGCAGTGAGTCAGGGACAGGGGGCTTCTATGGCTACACCTTC. Translated, it gives CASSESGTGGFYGYTF. V and J are TRBV10-2 and TRBJ1-2; 12 bases match TRBD1. The V gene's germline CDR1 is WSHSY and CDR2 SAAADI. This CDR3 is 16 amino acids long. V trimming: 0 bases; J trimming: 4 bases; junction bases outside the gene matches: 3.

The chain links TRBV7-6 to TRBJ1-1; D is perhaps TRBD1 (6 bases). Germline CDR1 and CDR2: SGHVS and FNYEAQ. CDR3 size: 13 residues. V gave up 5 bases and J gave up 2 bases, with 9 bases separating them. The CDR3 DNA follows: TGTGCCAGCAGCCTGGACAGAAACACTGAAGCTTTCTTT. Residues: CASSLDRNTEAFF.

V is TRBV19 and J is TRBJ1-1; D uncertain. V lost 5 bases and J lost 5, with 15 bases in between. There are 14 residues in the CDR3. Germline V CDR1 and CDR2: LNHDA, SQIVND (reference sequence). The CDR3 reads CASSPEGRGTEAFF. CDR3 sequence (DNA): TGTGCCAGTAGTCCAGAAGGGCGAGGGACTGAAGCTTTCTTT. Variable domain in full (rest from reference TRBV19 and TRBJ1-1): DGGITQSPKYLFRKEGQNVTLSCEQNLNHDAMYWYRQDPGQGLRLIYYSQIVNDFQKGDIAEGYSVSREKKESFPLTVTSAQKNPTAFYLCASSPEGRGTEAFFGQGTRLTVV.

The chain uses TRBV5-6 and TRBJ2-1, with 12 positions matching TRBD2. Germline V lookup: CDR1 SGHDT, CDR2 YYEEEE. The CDR3 length is 15 residues. V was clipped by 5 bases and J by 8 bases; unmatched bases: 8. CDR3: CASSFSSGGADEQFF. The CDR3 DNA follows: TGTGCCAGCAGTTTTTCTAGCGGGGGGGCCGATGAGCAGTTCTTC.

This sequence joins TRBV5-1 and TRBJ2-1, with TRBD2 as a possible D gene (6 bases). Germline assignment: CDR1 SGHRS and CDR2 YFSETQ. The length of the CDR3 is 16 residues. V was trimmed by 6 bases and J by 0 bases, leaving 16 bases between them. DNA for the CDR3: TGCGCCAGCACCCTTGGCGGGGCCTACTCCTACAATGAGCAGTTCTTC. Protein sequence: CASTLGGAYSYNEQFF.

V and J are TRBV19 and TRBJ2-2, with D tentatively TRBD1 (6 bases). Looked up from germline, CDR1 is LNHDA and CDR2 is SQIVND (reference sequence). The ends were cut back, 5 bases at V and 6 bases at J, with 10 bases in the middle. The CDR3 has 13 amino acids. The CDR3 DNA is TGTGCCAGTAGTTCAGCAGGGGCCGGGGAGCTGTTTTTT. This codes for CASSSAGAGELFF.

The chain couples TRBV4-1 to TRBJ2-5; 10 bases map to TRBD1. The J segment lost 5 bases and the V segment lost 0 bases, leaving 6 bases of the junction unmatched. Germline V lookup: CDR1 MGHRA, CDR2 YSYEKL. CDR3 length: 16 amino acids. The CDR3 DNA reads TGCGCCAGCAGCCAAGACATGGGACAGGGGACGGAGACCCAGTACTTC. Protein: CASSQDMGQGTETQYF.

The gene calls are TRBV27 and TRBJ1-3; tentatively, D is TRBD1 (6 bases). CDR3 size: 15 residues. The V end lost 2 bases, the J end lost 0 bases, and 8 bases lay between the germline ends. CDR1 and CDR2 from the germline V gene are MNHEY and SMNVEV (reference sequence). CDR3 loop: CASSLRQDSGNTIYF. In DNA, the CDR3 is TGTGCCAGCAGTTTAAGACAGGACTCTGGAAACACCATATATTTT.

This clone came up once. This chain links TRBV7-8 with TRBJ1-1; D is unclear. Germline V gene data show CDR1 as SGHVS and CDR2 as FQNEAQ. The germline V and J ends were trimmed by 5 bases and 5 bases, with 21 bases remaining between them. The CDR3 covers 16 residues. The CDR3: CASSRLGGPLGTEAFF. In DNA, the CDR3 is TGTGCCAGCAGCCGTTTAGGAGGACCTCTGGGGACTGAAGCTTTCTTT.

This clone was recorded a few times. The chain links TRBV6-6 to TRBJ1-5; 9 bases line up with TRBD1. The trim removed 7 bases at V and 3 bases at J, leaving 10 bases unmatched. Germline CDR1 reads MNHNY; CDR2 reads SVGAGI (reference sequence). CDR3 length: 16 amino acids. For the CDR3, the DNA is TGTGCCAGCACGGAAGTGGGGACAGGGCTCAATCAGCCCCAGCATTTT. Its translation: CASTEVGTGLNQPQHF.

The CDR3 DNA sequence: TGTGCCAGTAGTACCCGAGGCTACGAGCAGTACTTC. Translation gives CASSTRGYEQYF. V usage is TRBV19 and J usage is TRBJ2-7, with D unclear. From germline, CDR1 is LNHDA and CDR2 SQIVND (reference sequence). V was clipped by 4 bases and J by 3 bases, with 7 bases between them. The length of the CDR3 is 12 residues. Filled out from reference TRBV19 and TRBJ2-7, the complete variable domain reads DGGITQSPKYLFRKEGQNVTLSCEQNLNHDAMYWYRQDPGQGLRLIYYSQIVNDFQKGDIAEGYSVSREKKESFPLTVTSAQKNPTAFYLCASSTRGYEQYFGPGTRLTVT.

The chain employs TRBV5-1 and TRBJ1-1; TRBD1 is a possible D gene (6 bases). Germline V CDR1 and CDR2: SGHRS, YFSETQ. V was shortened by 5 bases and J by 1 base, with 12 bases between the two germline ends. The CDR3 covers 14 residues. CDR3 bases: TGCGCCAGCAGAAGCTACAGGGAGAACACTGAAGCTTTCTTT. It codes for CASRSYRENTEAFF.

The chain joins TRBV7-9 to TRBJ1-6; 9 nucleotides align to TRBD1. The trim removed 4 bases at V and 8 bases at J, leaving 9 bases unmatched. CDR3 length: 16 residues. Germline assignment: CDR1 SEHNR and CDR2 FQNEAQ (reference sequence). CDR3 protein: CASSSRGGQGDSPLHF. The CDR3 DNA reads TGTGCCAGCAGCTCCAGGGGGGGACAGGGCGATTCACCCCTCCACTTT.

V and J are TRBV5-1 and TRBJ2-1; no definite D call. Trimming cost V 0 bases and J 8 bases, with 18 bases left between them. There are 16 residues in the CDR3. Per the germline V gene, CDR1 is SGHRS and CDR2 is YFSETQ. CDR3 in DNA: TGCGCCAGCAGCTTGGTAGCCCAAACGATGATGGATGAGCAGTTCTTC. Translating gives CASSLVAQTMMDEQFF.

The J gene is TRBJ2-7, the V gene TRBV6-5, with D uncertain. Deletions cut 8 bases from V and 1 base from J, with 15 bases between. CDR1 is MNHEY and CDR2 is SVGAGI in the germline V gene. The CDR3 totals 14 residues. The CDR3 nucleotides read TGTGCCAGCTCCCCGGCAGGTGGGTCCTACGAGCAGTACTTC. Translating gives CASSPAGGSYEQYF.

This clone came up once. The V and J genes are TRBV10-1 and TRBJ2-3; 7 nucleotides match TRBD1. Germline CDR1 WNHNN, CDR2 SYGVQD (reference sequence). The CDR3 has 13 residues. V shed 6 bases, J shed 3 bases, and the junction held 3 bases outside the gene matches. CDR3 in DNA: TGCGCCAGCAGACCCAGGGGGACAGATACGCAGTATTTT. It codes for CASRPRGTDTQYF.

The V gene is TRBV29-1, the J gene TRBJ2-5; TRBD2 aligns across 9 bases. Germline-derived CDR1 and CDR2 are SQVTM and ANQGSEA. This CDR3 is 10 amino acids long. In nucleotides, the CDR3 is TGCCGCGGGGGGGTAGAGACCCAGTACTTC. Protein: CRGGVETQYF.

This chain joins TRBV4-1 and TRBJ1-6; 7 bases match TRBD1. The CDR3 consists of 16 residues. CDR1 and CDR2 from the germline V gene are MGHRA and YSYEKL. V was pared by 3 bases and J by 7 bases, with 9 bases of the junction left unmatched. This CDR3 is CASSQGTATPNSPLHF. CDR3 bases: TGCGCCAGCAGCCAGGGGACAGCAACCCCGAATTCACCCCTCCACTTT.

The chain is built from TRBV7-3 and TRBJ2-2; tentative D call: TRBD2 (5 bases). This CDR3 is 15 amino acids long. Germline V gene sequence: CDR1 SGHTA, CDR2 FQGTGA. With 1 base removed from V and 11 bases from J, the gap between germline ends came to 17 bases. The CDR3 region is CASSLMGRESPELFF. CDR3 nucleotide sequence: TGTGCCAGCAGCTTAATGGGGAGAGAAAGTCCTGAGCTGTTTTTT. Full variable domain (outside the CDR3, taken from reference TRBV7-3 and TRBJ2-2): GAGVSQTPSNKVTEKGKYVELRCDPISGHTALYWYRQSLGQGPEFLIYFQGTGAADDSGLPNDRFFAVRPEGSVSTLKIQRTERGDSAVYLCASSLMGRESPELFFGEGSRLTVL.

In its sample, this clone is medium-sized. J is TRBJ1-2 and V is TRBV7-9; D uncertain. The CDR3 runs to 13 residues. Trimming removed 2 bases from V and 8 bases from J, with 12 bases in between. The germline gives CDR1 SEHNR, CDR2 FQNEAQ (reference sequence). The CDR3 reads CASSLRPAVGYTF. The CDR3 DNA is TGTGCCAGCAGCTTAAGGCCAGCGGTCGGCTACACCTTC. The entire variable domain, with the rest obtained from reference TRBV7-9 and TRBJ1-2, is as follows: DTGVSQNPRHKITKRGQNVTFRCDPISEHNRLYWYRQTLGQGPEFLTYFQNEAQLEKSRLLSDRFSAERPKGSFSTLEIQRTEQGDSAMYLCASSLRPAVGYTFGSGTRLTVV.

The genes are TRBV7-6 and TRBJ1-6; D call uncertain. Trimming left V 5 bases short and J 3 bases short, with 8 bases between. The CDR3 totals 14 residues. The V gene's germline CDR1 is SGHVS and CDR2 FNYEAQ. CDR3 bases: TGTGCCAGCAGCCACAACAGCTATAATTCACCCCTCCACTTT. Translated: CASSHNSYNSPLHF.

The chain has TRBV2 and TRBJ1-1; 9 nucleotides align to TRBD1. Trimming took 6 bases from V and 0 from J; bases not matched to a gene: 5. Germline assignment: CDR1 SNHLY and CDR2 FYNNEI. There are 15 residues in the CDR3. DNA for the CDR3: TGTGCCAGCAGCTTACAGGGGGCGATGAACACTGAAGCTTTCTTT. It specifies CASSLQGAMNTEAFF.

The chain uses TRBV4-2 and TRBJ2-7; perhaps TRBD2 as D (6 bases). V lost 0 bases to trimming and J lost 0 bases, with 21 bases between them. Germline V gene sequence: CDR1 LGHNA, CDR2 YNFKEQ. The CDR3 has 19 residues. In nucleotides, the CDR3 is TGTGCCAGCAGCCAAGATACTCCCCTACTAGCCGTTAGCTCCTACGAGCAGTACTTC. It specifies CASSQDTPLLAVSSYEQYF.

A word on this clone: Additional DNA sequences in this sample encode the identical CDR3. This chain uses TRBV7-9 with TRBJ1-1; 7 nucleotides line up with TRBD1. Trimming cost V 5 bases and J 3 bases; bases outside gene matches: 3. The V gene's germline CDR1 is SEHNR and CDR2 FQNEAQ (reference sequence). There are 13 residues in the CDR3. The CDR3 nucleotides are TGTGCCAGCAGCCTTGACAGGGACACTGAAGCTTTCTTT. Translating gives CASSLDRDTEAFF.

This sequence joins TRBV5-1 and TRBJ2-3, with 9 bases matching TRBD2. From germline, CDR1 is SGHRS and CDR2 YFSETQ. Germline trimming cut 4 bases from V and 0 bases from J; bases unmatched to any gene: 9. The CDR3 is made up of 17 amino acids. In DNA, the CDR3 is TGCGCCAGCAGCCCCCTGCCAGCGGGGGGAAGCACAGATACGCAGTATTTT. Translating it yields CASSPLPAGGSTDTQYF.

The chain is built from TRBV5-1 and TRBJ2-1; the D gene is possibly TRBD1 (5 bases). CDR3 length: 14 amino acids. Germline values: CDR1 SGHRS, CDR2 YFSETQ. The germline V and J ends were trimmed by 4 bases and 4 bases, with 12 bases remaining between them. The CDR3 DNA sequence: TGCGCCAGCAGCGCTGGACAAATTTACAATGAGCAGTTCTTC. Translating gives CASSAGQIYNEQFF.

The chain couples TRBV4-2 to TRBJ2-1, with 8 nucleotides matching TRBD2. The CDR3 consists of 17 residues. Germline assignment: CDR1 LGHNA and CDR2 YNFKEQ. Trimming removed 0 bases from V and 0 bases from J; junction bases left unmatched: 4. Here the CDR3 reads CASSQEVGGGSYNEQFF. The DNA for the CDR3 is TGTGCCAGCAGCCAAGAGGTCGGGGGGGGCTCCTACAATGAGCAGTTCTTC.

J is TRBJ1-6 and V is TRBV5-1; maybe TRBD1 (5 bases). CDR1 is SGHRS and CDR2 is YFSETQ in the germline V gene. Trimming shortened V by 4 bases and J by 8 bases, and 16 bases separated the two germline ends. The CDR3 has 15 residues. DNA of the CDR3: TGCGCCAGCAGCGGGGCGGACCCCACTGATTCACCCCTCCACTTT. It encodes CASSGADPTDSPLHF.

The rearrangement uses TRBV7-9 and TRBJ1-2, with a tentative D call TRBD1 (5 bases). V lost 5 bases and J 9 bases, leaving 13 bases between the germline ends. Per germline, CDR1 SEHNR and CDR2 FQNEAQ (reference sequence). CDR3 length: 12 amino acids. The CDR3: CASSPGGDRYTF. For the CDR3, the DNA is TGTGCCAGCAGCCCCGGAGGGGACCGCTACACCTTC.